This T cell receptor beta chain is from a study of CD8+CD57+ T cells in acquired aplastic anemia. CD8+CD57+ cell expansion, shown by flow cytometry, had occurred in the patients selected for sequencing. CDR3 and TCR beta VDJ profiling relied on a genomic DNA template. MiXCR, run by TCRdb on the reads, gives a single entry per CDR3 protein. This table has about 160,000 distinct CDR3 sequences, about 50% appearing once. The CDR3 spans 16 residues. The trim removed 5 bases at V and 0 bases at J, leaving 5 bases unmatched. Germline assignment: CDR1 SGHVS and CDR2 FQNEAQ. Study findings and constraints: Patients and controls were found to share fewer than 35 CD8+ CDR3 sequences. Significance was not reached for CD8+ Simpson's diversity between patients and controls.

This clonotype was counted at least ten times. Its target is unknown. The sequence derives from a human donor with aplastic anemia. The specimen sequenced was sorted CD4+, CD8+, or CD8+CD57+ T cells (not recorded which) from PBMCs. The J gene is TRBJ1-5, the V gene TRBV7-8, with 9 nucleotides matching TRBD1. CDR3 amino acids: CASSAGTGNSNQPQHF. Here the CDR3 DNA reads TGTGCCAGCAGCGCGGGGACAGGGAATAGCAATCAGCCCCAGCATTTT.